Listed below are T cell receptor beta chains from one sample, sequenced in a study of cytomegalovirus exposure and HLA in healthy donors. Data came from immunoSEQ multiplex PCR; TCRdb stores just in-frame clones and leaves some out. Among about 61,000 clones listed, roughly 90% were seen once. The sequenced sample consisted of PBMCs. Every receptor here comes from a man younger than 45 in good health and CMV-seropositive. Both conserved end residues are part of each CDR3.

V: TRBV11-3
J: TRBJ1-1
CDR3: CASSLARGGVPEAFF

V: TRBV30
J: TRBJ2-7
CDR3: CAWTRLRRIDEQYF

V: TRBV25-1
J: TRBJ2-1
CDR3: CASSWAVTYNEQFF

V: TRBV7-3
J: TRBJ2-7
CDR3: CASSLGFPSGNEQYF

V: TRBV18
J: TRBJ2-6
CDR3: CASSRPLRGDGANVLTF

V: TRBV5-4
J: TRBJ2-3
CDR3: CASRLTGQSPTDTQYF

V: TRBV19
J: TRBJ2-1
CDR3: CASSIEWGEYNEQFF

V: TRBV28
J: TRBJ2-5
CDR3: CASSLAPPGQGTQETQYF

V: TRBV29-1
J: TRBJ2-3
CDR3: CSVEPGAEDTQYF

V: TRBV19
J: TRBJ2-7
CDR3: CASSPRTGGSHEQYF

V: TRBV6-5
J: TRBJ1-1
CDR3: CASREGGVRNTEAFF

V: TRBV19
J: TRBJ1-2
CDR3: CASRWDRGYGYTF

V: TRBV9
J: TRBJ1-2
CDR3: CASSVSRTENDYTF

V: TRBV27
J: TRBJ2-5
CDR3: CASSSPTMYQETQYF

V: TRBV2
J: TRBJ2-1
CDR3: CASIYERGSYNEQFF

V: TRBV6-5
J: TRBJ2-5
CDR3: CASSFGQGGETQYF

V: TRBV6-1
J: TRBJ1-1
CDR3: CASRVDRSTEAFF

V: TRBV7-3
J: TRBJ2-1
CDR3: CASSSTGLEQFF

V: TRBV5-1
J: TRBJ2-7
CDR3: CASSLAAGREQYF

V: TRBV28
J: TRBJ2-1
CDR3: CASSFPGGQYNEQFF

V: TRBV9
J: TRBJ1-6
CDR3: CASSNRGDNSPLHF

V: TRBV21-1
J: TRBJ1-3
CDR3: CASSKQGTMDTIYF

V: TRBV5-4
J: TRBJ2-7
CDR3: CASSNGLEGAGYEQYF

V: TRBV28
J: TRBJ1-2
CDR3: CASSAQGLLPNTNYGYTF

V: TRBV11-3
J: TRBJ1-5
CDR3: CASSLDSPGTGDGQPQHF

V: TRBV11-2
J: TRBJ2-5
CDR3: CASLAGAGETQYF

V: TRBV14
J: TRBJ2-1
CDR3: CASSQGTGSSYNEQFF

V: TRBV5-5
J: TRBJ2-7
CDR3: CASSLLAEIYEQYF

V: TRBV5-6
J: TRBJ1-3
CDR3: CASSPGFSGNTIYF

V: TRBV5-4
J: TRBJ2-1
CDR3: CASSLGTGGYNEQFF

V: TRBV15
J: TRBJ1-1
CDR3: CATSRDQGATTEAFF

V: TRBV29-1
J: TRBJ1-4
CDR3: CSGGGQGAYAVEKLFF

V: TRBV6-1
J: TRBJ1-2
CDR3: CASRTVGGEYGYTF

V: TRBV20-1
J: TRBJ2-5
CDR3: CSASGRDTQYF